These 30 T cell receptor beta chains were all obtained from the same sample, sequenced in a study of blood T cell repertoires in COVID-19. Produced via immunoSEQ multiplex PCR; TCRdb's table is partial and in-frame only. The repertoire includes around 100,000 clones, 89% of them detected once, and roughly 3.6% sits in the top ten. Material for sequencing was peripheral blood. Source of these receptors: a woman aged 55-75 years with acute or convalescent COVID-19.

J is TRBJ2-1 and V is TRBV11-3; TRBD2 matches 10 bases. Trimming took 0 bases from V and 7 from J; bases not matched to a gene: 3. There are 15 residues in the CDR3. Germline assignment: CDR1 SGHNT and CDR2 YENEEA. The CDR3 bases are TGTGCCAGCAGCTTAGAAGGGACTAGCGCAAATGAGCAGTTCTTC. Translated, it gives CASSLEGTSANEQFF.

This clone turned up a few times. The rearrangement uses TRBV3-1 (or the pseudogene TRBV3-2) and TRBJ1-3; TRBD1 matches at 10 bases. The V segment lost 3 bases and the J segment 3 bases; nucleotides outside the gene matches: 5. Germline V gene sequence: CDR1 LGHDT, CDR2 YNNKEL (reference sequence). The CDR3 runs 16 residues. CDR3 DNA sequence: TGTGCCAGCAGCCAGGGACAGGGGTTCGGTGGAAACACCATATATTTT. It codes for CASSQGQGFGGNTIYF.

CDR3 nucleotide sequence: TGTGCCAGCAGTTCAGGGACAGCTCCCCGAGAGACCCAGTACTTC. Protein sequence: CASSSGTAPRETQYF. The gene calls are TRBV27 and TRBJ2-5, with 7 bases fitting TRBD1. Germline-derived CDR1 and CDR2 are MNHEY and SMNVEV (reference sequence). The CDR3 is made up of 15 amino acids. V dropped 4 bases and J dropped 4; count of bases not matched to a gene: 9.

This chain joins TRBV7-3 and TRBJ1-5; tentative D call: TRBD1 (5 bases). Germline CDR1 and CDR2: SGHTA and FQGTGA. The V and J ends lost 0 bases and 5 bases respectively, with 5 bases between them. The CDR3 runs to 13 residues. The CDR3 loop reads CASSLTGDQPQHF. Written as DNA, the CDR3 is TGTGCCAGCAGCTTAACAGGGGATCAGCCCCAGCATTTT.

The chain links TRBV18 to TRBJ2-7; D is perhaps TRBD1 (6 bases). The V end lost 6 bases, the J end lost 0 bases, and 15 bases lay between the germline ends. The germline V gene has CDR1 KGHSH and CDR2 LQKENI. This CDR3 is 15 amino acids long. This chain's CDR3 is CASSPGQLASYEQYF. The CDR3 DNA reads TGTGCCAGCTCCCCAGGACAGTTGGCCTCCTACGAGCAGTACTTC.

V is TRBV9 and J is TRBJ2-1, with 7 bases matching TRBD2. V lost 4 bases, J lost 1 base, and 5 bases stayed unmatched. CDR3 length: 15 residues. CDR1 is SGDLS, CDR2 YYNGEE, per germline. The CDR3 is CASSPRGESYNEQFF. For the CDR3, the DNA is TGTGCCAGCAGCCCCCGGGGGGAATCCTACAATGAGCAGTTCTTC.

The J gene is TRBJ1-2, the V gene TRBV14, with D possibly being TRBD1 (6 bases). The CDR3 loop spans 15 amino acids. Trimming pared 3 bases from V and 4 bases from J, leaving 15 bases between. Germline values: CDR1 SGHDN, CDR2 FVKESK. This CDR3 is CASSQRNRAAYGYTF. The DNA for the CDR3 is TGTGCCAGCAGCCAGAGGAACAGGGCTGCCTATGGCTACACCTTC.

This CDR3 is CASSSREAFF. For the CDR3, the DNA is TGTGCCAGCAGTTCTCGGGAAGCTTTCTTT. The rearrangement joins TRBV7-9 to TRBJ1-1; D is uncertain. From germline, CDR1 is SEHNR and CDR2 FQNEAQ (reference sequence). This CDR3 region has 10 residues. Trimming left V 6 bases short and J 8 bases short, with 7 bases between.

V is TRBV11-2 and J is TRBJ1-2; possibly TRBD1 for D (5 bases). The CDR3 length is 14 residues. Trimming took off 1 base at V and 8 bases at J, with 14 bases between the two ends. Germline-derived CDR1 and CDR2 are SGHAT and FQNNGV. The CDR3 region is CASSLGRALGGYTF. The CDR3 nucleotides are TGTGCCAGCAGCTTAGGCAGGGCCCTGGGGGGCTACACCTTC.

The chain's CDR3 is CASSKTLNGNQPQHF. The CDR3 bases are TGTGCCAGCAGCAAGACACTCAACGGCAATCAGCCCCAGCATTTT. The chain employs TRBV5-8 and TRBJ1-5; no definite D call. Germline V gene lookup returns CDR1 SGHTS and CDR2 YDEGEE. The length of the CDR3 is 15 residues. Trimming removed 4 bases at V and 2 bases at J, with 13 bases between.

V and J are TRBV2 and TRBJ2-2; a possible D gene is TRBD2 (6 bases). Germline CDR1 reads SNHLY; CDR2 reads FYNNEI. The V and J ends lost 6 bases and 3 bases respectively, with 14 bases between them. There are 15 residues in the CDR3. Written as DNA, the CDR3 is TGTGCCAGCAGGGCCGGGACTCTTGACACCGGGGAGCTGTTTTTT. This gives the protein CASRAGTLDTGELFF.

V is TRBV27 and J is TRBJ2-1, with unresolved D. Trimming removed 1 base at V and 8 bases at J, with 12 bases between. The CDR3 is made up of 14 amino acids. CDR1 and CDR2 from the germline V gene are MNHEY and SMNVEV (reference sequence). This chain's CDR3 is CASSLWLTWYEQFF. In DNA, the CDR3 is TGTGCCAGCAGTTTATGGCTGACATGGTATGAGCAGTTCTTC.

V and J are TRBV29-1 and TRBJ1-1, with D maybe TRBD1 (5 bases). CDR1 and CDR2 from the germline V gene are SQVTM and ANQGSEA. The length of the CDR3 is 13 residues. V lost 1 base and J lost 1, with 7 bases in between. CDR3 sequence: CSVEGQPNTEAFF. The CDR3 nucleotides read TGCAGCGTTGAAGGACAGCCGAACACTGAAGCTTTCTTT.

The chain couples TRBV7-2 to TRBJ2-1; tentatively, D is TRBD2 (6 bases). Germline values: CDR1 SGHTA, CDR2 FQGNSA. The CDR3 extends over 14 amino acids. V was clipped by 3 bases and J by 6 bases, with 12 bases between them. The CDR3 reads CASSFGGEGNEQFF. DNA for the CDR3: TGTGCCAGCAGCTTCGGGGGAGAGGGCAATGAGCAGTTCTTC.

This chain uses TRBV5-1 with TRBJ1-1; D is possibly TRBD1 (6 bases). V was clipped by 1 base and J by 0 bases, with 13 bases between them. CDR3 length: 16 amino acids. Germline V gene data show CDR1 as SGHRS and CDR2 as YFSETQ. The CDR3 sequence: CASSLNSDSLNTEAFF. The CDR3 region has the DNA TGCGCCAGCAGCTTGAATTCGGACAGTCTGAACACTGAAGCTTTCTTT.

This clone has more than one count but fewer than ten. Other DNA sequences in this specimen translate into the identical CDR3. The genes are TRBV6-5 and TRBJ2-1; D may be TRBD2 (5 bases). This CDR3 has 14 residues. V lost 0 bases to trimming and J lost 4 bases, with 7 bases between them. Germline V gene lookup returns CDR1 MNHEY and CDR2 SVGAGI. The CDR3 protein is CASSYSRVYNEQFF. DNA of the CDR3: TGTGCCAGCAGTTACTCGAGGGTTTACAATGAGCAGTTCTTC.

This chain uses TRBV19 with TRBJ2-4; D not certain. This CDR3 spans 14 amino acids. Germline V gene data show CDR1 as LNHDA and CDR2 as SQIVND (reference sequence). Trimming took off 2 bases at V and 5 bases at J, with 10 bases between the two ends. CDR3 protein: CASSILGPQNIQYF. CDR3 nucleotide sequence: TGTGCCAGTAGTATATTGGGCCCCCAAAACATTCAGTACTTC.

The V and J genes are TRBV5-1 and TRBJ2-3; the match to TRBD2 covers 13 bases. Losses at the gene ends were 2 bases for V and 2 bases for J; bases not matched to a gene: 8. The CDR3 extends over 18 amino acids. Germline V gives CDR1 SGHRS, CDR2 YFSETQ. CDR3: CASSFGGGLAGITDTQYF. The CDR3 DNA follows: TGCGCCAGCAGCTTTGGCGGGGGACTAGCGGGGATCACAGATACGCAGTATTTT.

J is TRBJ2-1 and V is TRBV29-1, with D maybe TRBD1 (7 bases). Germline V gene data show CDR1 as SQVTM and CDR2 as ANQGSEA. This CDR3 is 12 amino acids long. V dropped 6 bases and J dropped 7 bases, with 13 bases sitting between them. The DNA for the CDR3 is TGCAGCGTGACCCCAGGGGGGAATGAGCAGTTCTTC. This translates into CSVTPGGNEQFF.

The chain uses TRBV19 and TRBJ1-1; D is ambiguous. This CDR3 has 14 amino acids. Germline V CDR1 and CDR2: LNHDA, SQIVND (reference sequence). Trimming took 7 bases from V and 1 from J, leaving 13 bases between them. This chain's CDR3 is CASILRSRNTEAFF. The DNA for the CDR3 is TGTGCCAGTATCCTCCGTTCCAGGAACACTGAAGCTTTCTTT.

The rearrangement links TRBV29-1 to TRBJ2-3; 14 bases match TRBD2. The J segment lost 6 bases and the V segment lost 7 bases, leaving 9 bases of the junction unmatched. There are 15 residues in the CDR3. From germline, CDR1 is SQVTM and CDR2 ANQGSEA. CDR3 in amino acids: CSAGTSGSSADTQYF. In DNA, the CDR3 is TGCAGCGCTGGGACTAGCGGGAGTTCGGCGGATACGCAGTATTTT.

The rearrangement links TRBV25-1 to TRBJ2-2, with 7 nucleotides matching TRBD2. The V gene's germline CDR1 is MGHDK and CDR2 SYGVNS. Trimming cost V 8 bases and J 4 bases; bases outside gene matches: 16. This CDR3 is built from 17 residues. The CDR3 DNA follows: TGTGCCAGCGGCCGGAGGGAGGGGCTGGGGGGCACCGGGGAGCTGTTTTTT. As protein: CASGRREGLGGTGELFF.

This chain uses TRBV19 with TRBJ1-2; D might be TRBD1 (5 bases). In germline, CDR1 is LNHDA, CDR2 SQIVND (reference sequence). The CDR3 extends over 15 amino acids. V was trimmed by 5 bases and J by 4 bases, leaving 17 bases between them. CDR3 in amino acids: CASSRNWGLGYGYTF. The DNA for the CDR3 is TGTGCCAGTAGTCGGAATTGGGGCCTGGGCTATGGCTACACCTTC.

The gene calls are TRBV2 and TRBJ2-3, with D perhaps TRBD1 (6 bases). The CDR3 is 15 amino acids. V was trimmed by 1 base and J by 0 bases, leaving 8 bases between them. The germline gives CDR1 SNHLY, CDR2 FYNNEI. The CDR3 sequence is CASSEGRGSTDTQYF. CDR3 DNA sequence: TGTGCCAGCAGTGAAGGCAGGGGAAGCACAGATACGCAGTATTTT.

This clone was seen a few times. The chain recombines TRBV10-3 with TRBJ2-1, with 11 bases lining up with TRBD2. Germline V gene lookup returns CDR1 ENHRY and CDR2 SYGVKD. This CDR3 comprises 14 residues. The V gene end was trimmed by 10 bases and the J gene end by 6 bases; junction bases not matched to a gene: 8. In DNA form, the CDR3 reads TGTGCCACGGCCACTAGCGGGAGCCTCAATGAGCAGTTCTTC. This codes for CATATSGSLNEQFF.

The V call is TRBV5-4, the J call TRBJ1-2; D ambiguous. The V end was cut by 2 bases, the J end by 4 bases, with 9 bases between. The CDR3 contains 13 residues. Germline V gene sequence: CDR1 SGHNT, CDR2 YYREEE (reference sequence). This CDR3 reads CASSLREGYGYTF. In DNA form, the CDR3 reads TGTGCCAGCAGCTTACGGGAGGGCTATGGCTACACCTTC.

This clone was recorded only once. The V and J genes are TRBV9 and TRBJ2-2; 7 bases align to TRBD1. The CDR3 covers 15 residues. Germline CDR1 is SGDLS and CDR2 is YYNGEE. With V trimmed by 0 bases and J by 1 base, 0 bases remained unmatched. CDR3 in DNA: TGTGCCAGCAGCGTAGGACAGGGGAACACCGGGGAGCTGTTTTTT. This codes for CASSVGQGNTGELFF.

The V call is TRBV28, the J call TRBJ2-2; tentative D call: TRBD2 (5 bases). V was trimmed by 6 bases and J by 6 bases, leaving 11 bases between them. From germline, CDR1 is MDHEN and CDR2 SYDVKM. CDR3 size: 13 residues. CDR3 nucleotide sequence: TGTGCCAGCAGCTCTCTAGCTCCCGGGGAGCTGTTTTTT. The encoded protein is CASSSLAPGELFF.

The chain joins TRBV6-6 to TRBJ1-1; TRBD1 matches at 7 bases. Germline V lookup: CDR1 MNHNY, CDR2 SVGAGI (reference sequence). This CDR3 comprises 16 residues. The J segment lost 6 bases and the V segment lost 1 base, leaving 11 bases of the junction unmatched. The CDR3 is CASSYLTGKGDPEAFF. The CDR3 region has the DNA TGTGCCAGCAGTTACTTGACAGGGAAGGGGGACCCTGAAGCTTTCTTT.

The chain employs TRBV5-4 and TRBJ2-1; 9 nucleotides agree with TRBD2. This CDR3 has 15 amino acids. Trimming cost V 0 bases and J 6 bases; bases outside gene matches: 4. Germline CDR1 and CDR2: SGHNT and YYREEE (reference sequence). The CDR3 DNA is TGTGCCAGCAGCTTGGGGCTAGCGGGGACCAATGAGCAGTTCTTC. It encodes CASSLGLAGTNEQFF.